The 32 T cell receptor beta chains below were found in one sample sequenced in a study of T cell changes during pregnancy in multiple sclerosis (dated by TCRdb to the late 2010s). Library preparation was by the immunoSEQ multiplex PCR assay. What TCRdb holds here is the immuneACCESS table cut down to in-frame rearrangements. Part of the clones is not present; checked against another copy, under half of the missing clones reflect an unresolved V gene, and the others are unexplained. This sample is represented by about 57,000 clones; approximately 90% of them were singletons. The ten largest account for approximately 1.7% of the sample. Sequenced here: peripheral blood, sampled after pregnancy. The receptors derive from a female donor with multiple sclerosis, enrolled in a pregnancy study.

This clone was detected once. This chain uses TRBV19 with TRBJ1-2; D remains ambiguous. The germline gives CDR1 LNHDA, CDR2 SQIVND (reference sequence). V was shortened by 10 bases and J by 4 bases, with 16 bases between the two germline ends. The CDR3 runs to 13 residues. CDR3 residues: CATSGGSGYGYTF. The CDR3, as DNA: TGTGCCACCTCGGGTGGGAGCGGCTATGGCTACACCTTC.

The DNA for the CDR3 is TGTGCCAGCTCAGAGGACAGGGCGTCAGCTTTCTTT. Protein product: CASSEDRASAFF. The rearrangement uses TRBV18 and TRBJ1-1, with 8 nucleotides matching TRBD1. Germline V CDR1 and CDR2: KGHSH, LQKENI. With V trimmed by 5 bases and J by 10 bases, 6 bases remained unmatched. This CDR3 comprises 12 residues.

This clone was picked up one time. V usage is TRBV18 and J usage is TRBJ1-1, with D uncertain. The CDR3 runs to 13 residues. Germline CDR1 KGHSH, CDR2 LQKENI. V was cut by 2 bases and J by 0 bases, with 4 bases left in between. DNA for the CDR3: TGTGCCAGCTCACCATCTCTGAACACTGAAGCTTTCTTT. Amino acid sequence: CASSPSLNTEAFF.

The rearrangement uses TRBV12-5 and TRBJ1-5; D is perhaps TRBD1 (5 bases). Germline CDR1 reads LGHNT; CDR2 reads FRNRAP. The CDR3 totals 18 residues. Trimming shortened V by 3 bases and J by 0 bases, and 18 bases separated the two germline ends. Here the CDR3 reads CASGLLRNRQYSNQPQHF. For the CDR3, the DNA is TGTGCTAGTGGTTTACTGAGAAATCGACAGTATAGCAATCAGCCCCAGCATTTT.

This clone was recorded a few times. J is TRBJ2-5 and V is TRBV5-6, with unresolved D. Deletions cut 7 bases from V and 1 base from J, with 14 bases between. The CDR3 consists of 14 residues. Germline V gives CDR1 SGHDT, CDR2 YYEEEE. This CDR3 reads CASGSWRPQETQYF. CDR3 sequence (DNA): TGTGCCAGCGGGTCTTGGCGGCCCCAAGAGACCCAGTACTTC.

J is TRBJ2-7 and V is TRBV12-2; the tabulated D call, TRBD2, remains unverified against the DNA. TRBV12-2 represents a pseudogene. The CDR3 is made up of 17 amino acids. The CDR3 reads CASRLVHRGGGSYEQYF. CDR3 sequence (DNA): TGTGCAAGTCGCTTAGTCCACCGCGGGGGGGGCTCCTACGAGCAGTACTTC.

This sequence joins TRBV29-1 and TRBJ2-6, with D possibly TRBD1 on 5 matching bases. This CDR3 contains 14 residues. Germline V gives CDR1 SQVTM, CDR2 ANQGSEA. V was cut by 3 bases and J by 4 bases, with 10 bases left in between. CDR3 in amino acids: CSVEGQSGANVLTF. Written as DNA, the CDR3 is TGCAGCGTTGAGGGGCAGAGCGGGGCCAACGTCCTGACTTTC.

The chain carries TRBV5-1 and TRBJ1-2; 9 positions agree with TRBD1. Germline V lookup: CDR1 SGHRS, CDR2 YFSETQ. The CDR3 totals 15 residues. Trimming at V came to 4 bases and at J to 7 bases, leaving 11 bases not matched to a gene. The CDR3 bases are TGCGCCAGCAGCCGGGGACAGGGAATCGTAGGTGGCTACACCTTC. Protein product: CASSRGQGIVGGYTF.

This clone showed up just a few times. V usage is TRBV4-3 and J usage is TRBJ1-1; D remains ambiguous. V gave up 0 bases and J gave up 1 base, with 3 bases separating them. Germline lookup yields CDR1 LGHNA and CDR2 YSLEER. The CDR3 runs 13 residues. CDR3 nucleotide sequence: TGCGCCAGCAGCCAAGACAGGAACACTGAAGCTTTCTTT. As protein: CASSQDRNTEAFF.

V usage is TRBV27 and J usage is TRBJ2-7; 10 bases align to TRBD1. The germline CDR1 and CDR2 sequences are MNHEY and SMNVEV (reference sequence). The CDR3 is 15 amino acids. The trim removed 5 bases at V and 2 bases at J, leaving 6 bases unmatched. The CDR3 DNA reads TGTGCCAGCAGTCCTCGGACAGGGGGGCCCTACGAGCAGTACTTC. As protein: CASSPRTGGPYEQYF.

As DNA, the CDR3 is TGTGCCAGCAGTTACGGGGGGATGGGGGAAAAACTGTTTTTT. The encoded protein is CASSYGGMGEKLFF. The genes are TRBV6-6 and TRBJ1-4, with D possibly matching TRBD1 (5 bases). Germline CDR1 MNHNY, CDR2 SVGAGI (reference sequence). The CDR3 consists of 14 residues. Trimming took off 2 bases at V and 8 bases at J, with 12 bases between the two ends.

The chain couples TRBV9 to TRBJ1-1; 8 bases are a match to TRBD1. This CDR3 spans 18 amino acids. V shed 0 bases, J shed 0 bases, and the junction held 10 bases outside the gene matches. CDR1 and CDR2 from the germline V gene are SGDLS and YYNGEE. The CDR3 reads CASSVAGDRSNMNTEAFF. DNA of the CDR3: TGTGCCAGCAGCGTAGCCGGGGACAGGAGCAACATGAACACTGAAGCTTTCTTT.

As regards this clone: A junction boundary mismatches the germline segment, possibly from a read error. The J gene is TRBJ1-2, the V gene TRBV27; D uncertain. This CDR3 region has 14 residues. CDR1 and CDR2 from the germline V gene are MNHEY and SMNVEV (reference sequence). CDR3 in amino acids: CASSLTQTNYGYTF. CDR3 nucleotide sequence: TGTGCCAGCAGTTTAACACAGACTAATTATGGCTACACCTTC.

The CDR3 sequence is CASSVGGGNTEAFF. DNA for the CDR3: TGTGCCAGCAGCGTCGGCGGGGGGAACACTGAAGCTTTCTTT. This sequence joins TRBV5-4 and TRBJ1-1; possible D gene TRBD1, 5 bases. The V end lost 4 bases, the J end lost 1 base, and 11 bases lay between the germline ends. This CDR3 has 14 amino acids. Germline V CDR1 and CDR2: SGHNT, YYREEE (reference sequence).

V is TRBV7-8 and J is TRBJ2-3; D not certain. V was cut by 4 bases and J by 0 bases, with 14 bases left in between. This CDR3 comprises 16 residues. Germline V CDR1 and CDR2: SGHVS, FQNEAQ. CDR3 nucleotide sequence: TGTGCCAGCAGCTCTCAGACCAGGCGAAGCACAGATACGCAGTATTTT. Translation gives CASSSQTRRSTDTQYF.

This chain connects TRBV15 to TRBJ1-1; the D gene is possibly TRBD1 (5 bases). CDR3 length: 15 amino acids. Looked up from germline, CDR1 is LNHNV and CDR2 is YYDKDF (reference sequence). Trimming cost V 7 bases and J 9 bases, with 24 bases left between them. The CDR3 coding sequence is TGTGCCACCAAGTCCCCAAAACAGGAGAGCGCCCAAGCTTTCTTT. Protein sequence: CATKSPKQESAQAFF.

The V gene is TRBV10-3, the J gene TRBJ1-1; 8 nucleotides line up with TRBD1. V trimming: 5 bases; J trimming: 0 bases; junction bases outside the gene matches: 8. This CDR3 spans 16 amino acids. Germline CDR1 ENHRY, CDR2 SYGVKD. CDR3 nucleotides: TGTGCCATCAGTTATCCCGACAGGGGCATGAACACTGAAGCTTTCTTT. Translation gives CAISYPDRGMNTEAFF.

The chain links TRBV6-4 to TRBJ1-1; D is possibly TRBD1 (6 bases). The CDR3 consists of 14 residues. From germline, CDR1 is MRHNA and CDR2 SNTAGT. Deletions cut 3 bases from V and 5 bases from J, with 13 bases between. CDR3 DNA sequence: TGTGCCAGCAGTGAGGGGGGGCGAGGGACTGAAGCTTTCTTT. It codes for CASSEGGRGTEAFF.

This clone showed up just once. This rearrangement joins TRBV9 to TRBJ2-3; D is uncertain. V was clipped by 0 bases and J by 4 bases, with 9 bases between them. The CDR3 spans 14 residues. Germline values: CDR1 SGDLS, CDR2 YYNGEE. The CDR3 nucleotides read TGTGCCAGCAGCGTAGGCGGCAGAGCAGATACGCAGTATTTT. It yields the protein CASSVGGRADTQYF.

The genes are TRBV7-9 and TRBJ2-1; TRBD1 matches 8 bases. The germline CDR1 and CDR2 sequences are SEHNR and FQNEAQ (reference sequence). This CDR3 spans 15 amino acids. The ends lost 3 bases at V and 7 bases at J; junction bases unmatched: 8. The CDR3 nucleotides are TGTGCCAGCAGCTTGCCCCAGGGGGCTAGGAATGAGCAGTTCTTC. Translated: CASSLPQGARNEQFF.

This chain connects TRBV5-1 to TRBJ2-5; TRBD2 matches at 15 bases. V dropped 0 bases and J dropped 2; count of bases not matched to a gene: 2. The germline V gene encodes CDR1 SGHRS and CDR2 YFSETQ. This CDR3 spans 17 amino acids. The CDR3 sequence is CASSLGGLAGGQETQYF. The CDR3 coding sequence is TGCGCCAGCAGCTTGGGAGGACTAGCGGGGGGGCAAGAGACCCAGTACTTC.

The CDR3 coding sequence is TGTGCCAGCAGTTTACAGAATGAAAAACTGTTTTTT. Encoded protein: CASSLQNEKLFF. The rearrangement joins TRBV28 to TRBJ1-4; unclear D gene. V shed 2 bases and J shed 5 bases, with 3 bases lying between them. Per the germline V gene, CDR1 is MDHEN and CDR2 is SYDVKM. This CDR3 is 12 amino acids long. Drawing the rest from reference TRBV28 and TRBJ1-4, the complete variable domain is DVKVTQSSRYLVKRTGEKVFLECVQDMDHENMFWYRQDPGLGLRLIYFSYDVKMKEKGDIPEGYSVSREKKERFSLILESASTNQTSMYLCASSLQNEKLFFGSGTQLSVL.

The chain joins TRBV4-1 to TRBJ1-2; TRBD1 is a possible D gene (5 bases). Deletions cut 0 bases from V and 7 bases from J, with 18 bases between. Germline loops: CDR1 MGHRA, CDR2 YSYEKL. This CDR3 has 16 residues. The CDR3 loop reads CASSQEFGRGSAGYTF. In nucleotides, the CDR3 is TGCGCCAGCAGCCAAGAGTTCGGAAGGGGCTCGGCTGGCTACACCTTC.

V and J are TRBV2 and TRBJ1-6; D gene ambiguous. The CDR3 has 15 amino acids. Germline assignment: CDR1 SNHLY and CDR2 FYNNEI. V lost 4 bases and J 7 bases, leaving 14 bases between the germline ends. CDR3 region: CASSAMPLTNSPLHF. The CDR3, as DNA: TGTGCCAGCAGTGCCATGCCTCTAACCAATTCACCCCTCCACTTT.

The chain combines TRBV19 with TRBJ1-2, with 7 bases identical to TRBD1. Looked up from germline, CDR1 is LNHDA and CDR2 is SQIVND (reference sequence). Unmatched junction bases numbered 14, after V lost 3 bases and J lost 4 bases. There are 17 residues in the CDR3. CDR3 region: CASSINGGAGQPYGYTF. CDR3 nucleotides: TGTGCCAGTAGTATCAACGGTGGGGCGGGACAGCCCTATGGCTACACCTTC. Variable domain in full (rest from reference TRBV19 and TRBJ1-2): DGGITQSPKYLFRKEGQNVTLSCEQNLNHDAMYWYRQDPGQGLRLIYYSQIVNDFQKGDIAEGYSVSREKKESFPLTVTSAQKNPTAFYLCASSINGGAGQPYGYTFGSGTRLTVV.

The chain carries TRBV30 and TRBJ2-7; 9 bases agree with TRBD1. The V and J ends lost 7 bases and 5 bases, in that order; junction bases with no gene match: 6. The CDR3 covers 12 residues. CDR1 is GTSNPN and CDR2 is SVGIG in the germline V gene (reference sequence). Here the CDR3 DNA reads TGTGCCTATGAGGGACAGGGTCACGAGCAGTACTTC. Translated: CAYEGQGHEQYF.

The CDR3 DNA is TGTGCCAGCAGCATTCGCGGACAGCCTAACACTGAAGCTTTCTTT. This translates into CASSIRGQPNTEAFF. The genes are TRBV7-6 and TRBJ1-1; D might be TRBD1 (6 bases). The germline V gene encodes CDR1 SGHVS and CDR2 FNYEAQ. The CDR3 length is 15 residues. The ends were cut back, 5 bases at V and 2 bases at J, with 15 bases in the middle.

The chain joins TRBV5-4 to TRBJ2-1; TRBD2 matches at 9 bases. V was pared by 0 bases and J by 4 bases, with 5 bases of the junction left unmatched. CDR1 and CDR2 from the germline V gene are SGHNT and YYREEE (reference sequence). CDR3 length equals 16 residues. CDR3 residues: CASSLGGAGGYNEQFF. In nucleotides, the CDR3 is TGTGCCAGCAGCTTGGGAGGGGCGGGGGGGTACAATGAGCAGTTCTTC.

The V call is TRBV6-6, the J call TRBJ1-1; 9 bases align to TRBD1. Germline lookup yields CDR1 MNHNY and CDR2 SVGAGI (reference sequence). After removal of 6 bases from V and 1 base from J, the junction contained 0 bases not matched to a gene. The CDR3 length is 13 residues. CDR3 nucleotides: TGTGCCAGCAGGACAGGGGGGAACACTGAAGCTTTCTTT. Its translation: CASRTGGNTEAFF.

The CDR3: CASSQGLGSGNTIYF. Here the CDR3 DNA reads TGTGCCAGCAGCCAAGGACTAGGATCTGGAAACACCATATATTTT. The chain employs TRBV14 and TRBJ1-3; D remains unclear. Germline V gene lookup returns CDR1 SGHDN and CDR2 FVKESK. Trimming took 1 base from V and 1 from J, leaving 8 bases between them. CDR3 length: 15 residues.

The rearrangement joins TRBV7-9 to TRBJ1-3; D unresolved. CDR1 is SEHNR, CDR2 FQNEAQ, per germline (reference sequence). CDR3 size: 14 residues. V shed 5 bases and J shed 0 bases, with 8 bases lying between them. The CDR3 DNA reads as TGTGCCAGCAGCCCACAAGACTCTGGAAACACCATATATTTT. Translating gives CASSPQDSGNTIYF.

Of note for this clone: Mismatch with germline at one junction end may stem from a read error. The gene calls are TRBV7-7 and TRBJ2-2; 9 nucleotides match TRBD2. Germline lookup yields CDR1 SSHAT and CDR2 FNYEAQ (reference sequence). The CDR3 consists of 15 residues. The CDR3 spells CASSSLAGNTGELFF. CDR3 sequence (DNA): TGTGCTAGCAGCTCACTAGCGGGGAACACCGGGGAGCTGTTTTTT.